This TCR beta chain came from a study of cytomegalovirus exposure and HLA in healthy donors (dated 2017 in TCRdb). General notes on the study: An earlier analysis of approximately 640 of the donors reported 250 to 300 Gb of sequence data and 100 million to 140 million unique TCR beta sequences from around 200 million T cells. Roughly 300 gigabases of sequencing data and around 85 million unique TCR sequences made up an early release that covered roughly 670 HLA-typed donors. Among the 398 genotyped donors, around 79% belonged to the genetic ancestry cluster associated with self-reported Caucasian donors. The study was designed to test whether signatures of past pathogen exposure could be identified by cataloging public T cell receptors. The study profiled the T cell repertoires of hundreds of subjects by immunosequencing and related them to cytomegalovirus serostatus. Along with the approximately 700-subject first cohort, a separate validation cohort of over 90 different subjects was used. The study combined high-throughput TCR immunosequencing, statistical association of individual TCRs with disease status, and machine learning to predict cytomegalovirus infection status. To study patterns of TCR occurrence, a later analysis re-analyzed previously published TCR beta repertoires from 500 to 850 donors and added high-resolution HLA genotyping. The later analysis used no new phenotypic data to find candidate immune exposures, relying instead on TCR beta sequences and their occurrence across donors. In an earlier analysis of more than 550 of the donors, high-throughput TCR beta sequencing was used to judge whether each TCR beta V gene segment behaved as functional or pseudogenic. Donor age, sex, ethnicity and CMV serostatus were compiled together with the repertoire data. Genome-wide SNP genotypes for about three fifths of the roughly 670 donors were used in a later genetic analysis, which treated that subset as a discovery cohort. Every repertoire in the discovery cohort had been generated on one and the same sequencing platform. HLA typing included class I and class II loci at four-digit resolution. The number of typed donors differed by locus: roughly 629-640 for A, B, C, DRB1 and DQB1; 500 to 550 for DQA1; around 580 for DPA1; and some 450 for DPB1. Roughly five DR-DQ haplotypes were handled as single units for association and clustering because linkage in the cohort was strong. Across around 400 genotyped donors of the cohort, an average of roughly 200,000 unique TCR beta nucleotide sequences per donor were sequenced, and roughly 20% of those sequences were non-productive. The paper's findings and limits, for the study overall: A group of highly shared sequence variants was considered likely to be a technical artifact of the sequencing pipeline. V-gene and J-gene trimming of TCR beta chains was associated with a missense DCLRE1C variant in a later genetic analysis, and the association was replicated in an independent cohort. At a false discovery rate of 0.05, a later analysis linked roughly 17,000 TCR beta sequences to specific HLA alleles. Because some donors lacked HLA typing at each locus, the association tests relied only on the typed subset. In the study, some 160 TCR beta chains were listed as associated with cytomegalovirus. A further reported finding was that TCR beta sequences accurately predicted the HLA-A and HLA-B alleles for most subjects in the first cohort. In a later analysis, most CMV-associated TCR beta chains were found to appear HLA-restricted, with HLA associations seemingly driven largely by CMV exposure. Assigning TCR associations to individual alleles was difficult when HLA alleles, especially DR and DQ, strongly co-occurred. In vitro tests confirmed that a few of the cytomegalovirus-associated TCR beta chains recognize cytomegalovirus antigens. Because counts were too low, approximately 18 rarely observed V segments, including chromosome 9 orphons, were excluded from the earlier analysis of some 590 of the donors. An earlier analysis of 587 of the donors showed that most TCR beta V segments appeared in productive rearrangements either about 87% or about 30% of the time, which broadly matched IMGT annotations. Because the 87-base-pair reads could not distinguish some IMGT-functional V segments, including TRBV6-2 and TRBV6-3, those segments were excluded. Several of the top co-occurrence clusters appeared to be linked to parvovirus B19, influenza, CMV and Epstein-Barr virus, according to a later analysis. Correlated functional status among segregating V segments might reflect linkage disequilibrium, but an unknown experimental factor could not be ruled out. Most TCR sequences were seen in very few donors, while some public TCRs were found in many individuals. The authors suggested that the approach could potentially be generalized to other disease states and immunological phenotypes. The presence/absence analyses assumed that sequencing depth was roughly uniform across donors, and that assumption may not be true. The classifier was reported to diagnose cytomegalovirus status with high specificity and sensitivity in both the original and validation cohorts. This cohort had only TCR beta chains sequenced, and the lack of alpha or paired-chain data limited which features could be detected. According to a later analysis, TCR association rates differed among HLA loci, with DRB1 alleles showing the most associated TCRs and HLA-C alleles showing the fewest. CMV serostatus was the only immune exposure information available for the cohort. According to a later genetic analysis, donors in an Asian-associated ancestry cluster had fewer N-insertions in productive TCRs than the approximately 700-donor mean. In a later analysis, HLA-associated TCR beta chains were found to be more clonally expanded and to have lower generation probabilities than equally common non-associated chains.

The V and J ends are trimmed by 4 bases and 8 bases, leaving 11 bases between them. Spanning cysteine to phenylalanine, the CDR3 consists of 12 amino acids. Only the CDR3 part of the read is kept: 36 bases, read in frame from the first base. Taken from the germline V gene, the CDR1 and CDR2 loops are ENHRY and SYGVKD. The library relied on the immunoSEQ multiplex PCR assay. A mixture of 60 forward primers for TCR Vbeta segments and 13 reverse primers for TCR Jbeta segments was used in the multiplex PCR. A multiplex PCR assay on genomic DNA amplified the CDR3 region of rearranged TCR beta genes. On the Illumina HiSeq System, the amplified TCR beta libraries were sequenced as 87-base-pair reads. The study's processing was this. A later analysis counted some 74 million unique TCR beta chains across the 550 to 800 repertoires, and 10 million to 11 million of these chains were shared by at least two donors. A nearest-neighbor algorithm error-corrected the raw reads and collapsed the reads into unique sequences, merging closely related sequences to remove PCR and sequencing errors. Alignment of CDR3 sequences to IMGT reference sequences was used to assign V, D and J gene segments. For a sequence to be retained, at least a six-nucleotide match to both a V gene segment and a J gene segment was required. A rearrangement was called productive if the CDR3 had no stop codons and remained in frame with V and J, and every other rearrangement was called non-productive. Following IMGT convention, CDR3 was defined as the stretch from the second conserved V-encoded cysteine up to the conserved J-encoded phenylalanine. The earlier analysis of about 570 of the donors excluded any sequence lacking an unambiguous match to a single V gene segment. An earlier analysis of a few hundred of the donors classified V segments as functional when productive rearrangements were above 56.7% and as segregating when the standard deviation between donors was above 5%. A statistical classification framework was developed to diagnose cytomegalovirus status using the catalog of TCR beta chain sequences. A later analysis assigned V and J genes by comparing TCR nucleotide sequences with IMGT/GENE-DB human TR gene sequences. The TCRdist pipeline was used in a later analysis to assign CDR3 sequences and most-parsimonious VDJ recombination scenarios. In a later analysis, every TCR beta chain was defined by the combination of its CDR3 amino acid sequence and its V-gene family, and reads without a unique V-gene family were dropped. In a later analysis, fewer than 650 highly shared, low-generation-probability nucleotide sequences were removed to address suspected cross-contamination and a sequencing artifact. For each public chain, a later analysis derived a clonal expansion index from normalized ranks of inferred template counts within each repertoire. In a later analysis, generation probabilities were computed with a VDJ recombination model fitted to out-of-frame rearrangements, and the resulting probabilities were checked against IGoR. In a later analysis, TCR-TCR, TCR-HLA and TCR-CMV co-occurrence was scored with hypergeometric tests, and a repertoire-size bias correction was applied to TCR pairs. A later analysis estimated false discovery rates by permuting HLA or CMV assignments 20 times. In a later analysis, co-occurring TCRs were grouped using DBSCAN, and TCRdist sequence similarity was added for clustering within HLA-allele-positive subsets. Repertoires with fewer than 30,000 or more than 120,000 public chains were left out of co-occurrence clustering, as were about 5 repertoires with anomalous nucleotide sharing. As stored in TCRdb, this immuneACCESS dataset retains in-frame rearrangements with V and J assigned. A fraction of the clones does not appear; measured against another copy, unresolved V genes explain less than half of the discrepancy, and the remainder lacks a known reason. V and J calls and clone size are those listed in that table; D and trimming were worked out from the DNA. Present in this sample are over 150,000 clones, around 80% of which were seen just once. The top ten clones comprise 1% of the sample.

A remark on this clone: It lacks a known antigen. No qualities accompany the bases; no much larger clone lies one base away.

The cohort comprised 550 to 700 healthy bone marrow donors. At the time of sampling, every cohort member was nominally healthy, though immune exposures that went unrecorded were likely present. The donor was CMV seropositive and was included in the group of 270 or so seropositive cohort members. Each donor provided a peripheral blood sample, and peripheral blood mononuclear cells were used for TCR beta sequencing. The Qiagen DNeasy Blood Extraction Kit was used to extract genomic DNA from the blood cell samples. The source is a woman aged 45-65 years in good health and CMV-seropositive. Sequenced material: PBMCs. This sequence uses TRBV10-3 and TRBJ1-2; there is no confident call for the D gene. The DNA reads as follows: TGTGCCATCAGTGTGAGGAGTCTAGGCTACACCTTC. It codes for CAISVRSLGYTF.